This T cell receptor beta chain originates from a study of blood T cell repertoires in COVID-19. Study-wide context: Sources were T cells, B-cell-depleted T cells, or PBMCs; the material itself was cDNA or gDNA.

Clinical histories supplied by participants themselves formed the basis of cohort assignment. The study counted Cohort 3 donors as recovered given two negative PCRs, clearance, or symptom resolution. Original methodology: Using reference gene primer amplification, nucleated cell counts were estimated. Using immunoSEQ multiplex PCR, the repertoire was profiled, and TCRdb retains in-frame clones only, with some absent. Clonal size and the V and J genes are those of that table, whereas D and trimming came from the DNA. In the table there are approximately 300,000 clones, 87% of which are singletons. The CDR3 spans 13 residues. Germline-derived CDR1 and CDR2 are MNHEY and SVGAGI. V lost 5 bases and J 4 bases, leaving 11 bases between the germline ends.

The gene calls are TRBV6-5 and TRBJ1-1; the D is unclear. The clonotype originates from a woman in her 30s who had recovered from COVID-19. The sequencing sample was made of PBMCs or T cells enriched from blood (not recorded which). CDR3 loop: CASSSGPATEAFF. CDR3 nucleotides: TGTGCCAGCAGTAGCGGCCCCGCCACTGAAGCTTTCTTT.